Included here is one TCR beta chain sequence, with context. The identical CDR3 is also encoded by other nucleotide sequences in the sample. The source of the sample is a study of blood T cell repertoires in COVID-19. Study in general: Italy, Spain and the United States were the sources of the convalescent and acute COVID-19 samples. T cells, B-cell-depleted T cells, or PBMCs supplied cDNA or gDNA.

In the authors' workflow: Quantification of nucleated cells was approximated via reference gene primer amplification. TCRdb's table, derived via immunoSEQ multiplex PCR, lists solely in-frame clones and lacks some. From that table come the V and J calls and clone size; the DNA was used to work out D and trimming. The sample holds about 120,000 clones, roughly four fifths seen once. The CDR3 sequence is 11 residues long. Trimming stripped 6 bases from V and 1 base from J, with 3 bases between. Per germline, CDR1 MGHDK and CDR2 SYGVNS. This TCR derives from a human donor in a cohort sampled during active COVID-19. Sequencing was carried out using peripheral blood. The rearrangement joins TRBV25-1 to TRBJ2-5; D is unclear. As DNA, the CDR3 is TGTGCCAGCAGGGCCCAAGAGACCCAGTACTTC. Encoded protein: CASRAQETQYF.